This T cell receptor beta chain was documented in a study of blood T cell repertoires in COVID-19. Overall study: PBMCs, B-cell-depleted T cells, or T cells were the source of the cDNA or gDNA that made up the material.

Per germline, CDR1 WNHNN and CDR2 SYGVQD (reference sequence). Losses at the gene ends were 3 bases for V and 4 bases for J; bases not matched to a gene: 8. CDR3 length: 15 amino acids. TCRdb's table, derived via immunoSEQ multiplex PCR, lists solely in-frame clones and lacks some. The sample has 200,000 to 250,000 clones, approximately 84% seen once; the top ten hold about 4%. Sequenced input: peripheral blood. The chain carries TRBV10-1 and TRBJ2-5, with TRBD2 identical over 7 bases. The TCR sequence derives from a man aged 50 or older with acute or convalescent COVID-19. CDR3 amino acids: CASSDGLAVSETQYF. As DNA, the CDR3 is TGCGCCAGCAGTGATGGTCTAGCGGTGTCAGAGACCCAGTACTTC.